The T cell receptor beta chain under discussion was sequenced for a study of shared clonotypes between healthy human individuals. As for the study in general: Those who served as donors were a couple of women and a few men between the ages of 18 and 49.

About this clone itself: Antigen specificity is unknown.

Points from the study as a whole: Tissues were not sampled, only blood, and their repertoires likely differ.

Several immunoSEQ plates held equal portions of the genomic DNA taken from each subset. Only in-frame clones appear in the TCRdb table, and some are missing; sequencing was by immunoSEQ multiplex PCR. The table has 450,000 to 500,000 clones, over 75% seen once. This CDR3 is built from 17 residues. The V and J ends lost 5 bases and 6 bases respectively, with 23 bases between them. Germline CDR1 reads SGHTA; CDR2 reads FQGTGA. The clonotype comes from a woman aged 40 to 50 in good health. Some clones in this sample may be carry-over from other donors' samples. The sequenced material came from PBMCs. The rearrangement links TRBV7-3 to TRBJ2-1; possibly TRBD1 for D (6 bases). The chain's CDR3 is CASSPTGFAGTLNEQFF. As DNA, the CDR3 is TGTGCCAGCAGCCCGACGGGATTTGCCGGGACACTCAATGAGCAGTTCTTC.